The text below deals with one T cell receptor (beta chain). Antigen unknown. The junction and the germline gene differ at one end; a read error may be behind it. This sample is drawn from a study of tumor-infiltrating lymphocytes in primary liver carcinoma. Turning to the study itself: Every sample contained roughly 3.65 to 8 million productive TCRbeta reads, and these numbers were similar from one tissue type to another. Study-wide results and caveats: The difference in top-250-clone fraction between tumors and blood was significant, favoring tumors (p = 0.039). There were only about 8-24% of top clones found in all five tumor regions.

TCR beta cDNA was reverse-transcribed from approximately 0.45 ug of total RNA. The reaction used a constant-region primer and ProtoScript II reverse transcriptase. Three-round nested multiplex PCR performed with slightly modified ARM-PCR produced the TCR beta libraries. The first two PCR rounds used TRBV1-TRBV30 forward primers with a C-beta reverse primer, around 10 cycles each. TCRdb re-analysed the multiplex PCR reads in MiXCR, keeping a single row per CDR3 protein. This sample has 100,000 or so distinct CDR3 sequences, with over 55% found just once. Co-extraction of RNA and DNA was performed on about 18-30 mg of unsorted bulk tissue. This CDR3 spans 16 amino acids. Germline CDR1 MNHNS, CDR2 SASEGT.

The chain employs TRBV6-1 and TRBJ2-1, with D perhaps matching TRBD2 (5 bases). The source material was liver tumor tissue from sampling region 5. The subset: tumor region T5, tumor centre. This receptor was obtained from a woman aged 55-69 years with primary liver carcinoma and hepatitis B virus infection. The CDR3 is CAGSHGLRRDYSEQFF. CDR3 bases: TGTGCCGGCAGTCATGGGCTGAGGCGAGACTACAGTGAGCAGTTCTTC.